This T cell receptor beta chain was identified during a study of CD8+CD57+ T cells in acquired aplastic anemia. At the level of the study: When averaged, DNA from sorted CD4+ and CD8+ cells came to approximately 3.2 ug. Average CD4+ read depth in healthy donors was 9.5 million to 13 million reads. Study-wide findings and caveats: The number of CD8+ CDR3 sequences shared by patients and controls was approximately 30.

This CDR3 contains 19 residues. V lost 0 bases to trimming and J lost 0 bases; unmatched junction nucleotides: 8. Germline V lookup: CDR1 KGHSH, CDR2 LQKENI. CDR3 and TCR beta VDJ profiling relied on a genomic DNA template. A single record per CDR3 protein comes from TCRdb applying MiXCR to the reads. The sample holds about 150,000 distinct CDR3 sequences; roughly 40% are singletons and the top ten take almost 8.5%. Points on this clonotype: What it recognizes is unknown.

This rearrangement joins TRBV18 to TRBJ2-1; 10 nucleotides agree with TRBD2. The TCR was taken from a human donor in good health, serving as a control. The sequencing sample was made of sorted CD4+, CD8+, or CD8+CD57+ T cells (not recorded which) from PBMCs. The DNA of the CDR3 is TGTGCCAGCTCACCACCGTATAGCGGGGGGCGAAGCTCCTACAATGAGCAGTTCTTC. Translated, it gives CASSPPYSGGRSSYNEQFF. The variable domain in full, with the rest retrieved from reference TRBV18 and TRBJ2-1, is NAGVMQNPRHLVRRRGQEARLRCSPMKGHSHVYWYRQLPEEGLKFMVYLQKENIIDESGMPKERFSAEFPKEGPSILRIQQVVRGDSAAYFCASSPPYSGGRSSYNEQFFGPGTRLTVL.